This TCR beta chain was obtained from a study of regulatory T cells in long-lasting Graves disease. Building the TCR beta libraries relied on iRepertoire HTBI primers, and CDR3 regions underwent Arm-PCR. TCRdb recomputed calls from the multiplex PCR reads with MiXCR, one row per CDR3 protein. The table includes 400,000 to 500,000 distinct CDR3 sequences, roughly 15% detected once. The time point denotes: newly diagnosed GD, antithyroid drugs for less than 3 months. PBMCs provided the RNA from which the TCR library was made. V lost 1 base and J lost 0, with 7 bases in between. Germline V gene sequence: CDR1 LNHDA, CDR2 SQIVND (reference sequence). The CDR3 is made up of 15 amino acids. This clonotype came up a few times. Its antigen is still unknown. Study-level points and caveats: Relative to new patients (approximately 1,000), persistent patients exhibited greater sharing of public clonotypes (over 2,500). Researchers examined only peripheral blood and not thyroid tissue. The study found lower TCR diversity in persistent Graves' patients than in newly diagnosed ones.

The sample also formed part of further work on T cells in Graves' hyperthyroidism and ophthalmopathy. In that study: Researchers ran a first-round RT-PCR on the TCR CDR3 using the HTBI primer set.

The TCR originated in a woman younger than 30 with Graves disease. The chain employs TRBV19 and TRBJ1-5; no clear D. Sequencing was performed on peripheral blood mononuclear cells (PBMCs), taken at new diagnosis, from a patient treated with antithyroid drugs. CDR3 sequence (DNA): TGTGCCAGTAGTATAGCCGACGGTAGCAATCAGCCCCAGCATTTT. Translated, it gives CASSIADGSNQPQHF.